The source of this TCR beta chain is a study of blood T cell repertoires in COVID-19. Study-level background: Samples taken during acute and convalescent COVID-19 were collected in the United States, Italy and Spain. T cells, B-cell-depleted T cells, or PBMCs supplied cDNA or gDNA.

Original methodology: Amplification with reference gene primers provided the estimates of nucleated cell counts. The protocol was immunoSEQ multiplex PCR, while the TCRdb copy is restricted to in-frame clones and leaves out a portion. V and J calls and clone size are given by that table; D and trimming were obtained from the DNA. The sample has tens of thousands of clones; about 85% are singletons. There are 15 residues in the CDR3. CDR1 is SNHLY, CDR2 FYNNEI, per germline. V lost 4 bases and J lost 7; bases outside the gene matches: 8. This sequence joins TRBV2 and TRBJ1-5; 9 nucleotides line up with TRBD1. Material: peripheral blood. The receptor was isolated from a man aged 55 to 70 with acute or convalescent COVID-19. The chain's CDR3 is CASSAEQGARQPQHF. CDR3 sequence (DNA): TGTGCCAGCAGTGCAGAACAGGGGGCAAGGCAGCCCCAGCATTTT.